The source of this T cell receptor (beta chain) is a study of PD-L1 blockade in urothelial cancer. Study-level background: Researchers found blood samples held a median of roughly 140,000 T cells.

This clone has just a few counts. Libraries were prepared by immunoSEQ multiplex PCR; TCRdb keeps only in-frame clonotypes and omits some of them. Of around 66,000 clones detected, roughly 90% appear once; the ten largest clones hold about 11%. Documented time point: peripheral blood 6 weeks after treatment start. This CDR3 region has 16 residues. The germline V gene has CDR1 LNHDA and CDR2 SQIVND (reference sequence). The germline V and J ends were trimmed by 4 bases and 2 bases, with 17 bases remaining between them. The source is a man in his sixties with urothelial cancer. The specimen was PBMCs, collected around atezolizumab (anti-PD-L1) treatment. V is TRBV19 and J is TRBJ1-2, with D perhaps TRBD1 (5 bases). The CDR3 sequence: CASSTAGGGHNYGYTF. CDR3 DNA: TGTGCCAGTAGTACCGCCGGCGGTGGACACAACTATGGCTACACCTTC.